The rows below give T cell receptor beta chains drawn from one sample of a study of blood T cell repertoires in COVID-19. The assay was immunoSEQ multiplex PCR, and TCRdb's table has in-frame clones only and misses some. This sample has approximately 140,000 clones, with 80% to 90% found just once. The sequenced sample consisted of peripheral blood. Receptor source: a man between 65 and 80 years old with acute or convalescent COVID-19. The CDR3 runs from the conserved cysteine through the conserved F or W. A D gene is named only where the DNA matches it firmly. The size field is filled for only some rows; it gives once, few, many or a size class.

j_call,cdr3_length,d_call,v_call,clone_size,cdr3_nt,cdr3_aa
TRBJ2-4,13,TRBD1,TRBV2,NA,TGTGCCAGCAGAGGGGGCCTCGGGAACATTCAGTACTTC,CASRGGLGNIQYF
TRBJ2-2,16,TRBD1,TRBV27,NA,TGTGCCAGCTTTATCTCCGGGACAGCGAACACCGGGGAGCTGTTTTTT,CASFISGTANTGELFF
TRBJ2-5,15,NA,TRBV5-1,NA,TGCGCCAGCAGCTTGGTCGCAGGAATACAAGAGACCCAGTACTTC,CASSLVAGIQETQYF
TRBJ2-3,16,NA,TRBV19,NA,TGTGCCAGTAGTATGTGGCTAGCGCCTAGCACAGATACGCAGTATTTT,CASSMWLAPSTDTQYF
TRBJ2-3,17,NA,TRBV6-2/TRBV6-3,once,TGTGCCAGCAGTTACCGACGCGGGGACGGAGGGGTAGATACGCAGTATTTT,CASSYRRGDGGVDTQYF
TRBJ2-3,15,TRBD2,TRBV9,NA,TGTGCCAGCAGCGTAGATTCTAGCGGGAGCGATACGCAGTATTTT,CASSVDSSGSDTQYF
TRBJ1-2,16,TRBD1,TRBV7-3,few,TGTGCCAGCAGCTTTTCTGGGGACAGGGGAATTGATGGCTACACCTTC,CASSFSGDRGIDGYTF
TRBJ1-1,13,NA,TRBV7-3,NA,TGTGCCAGCAGCGAGGACATGAACACTGAAGCTTTCTTT,CASSEDMNTEAFF
TRBJ2-5,17,NA,TRBV9,NA,TGTGCCAGCAGCTCGCGCGGATCGGGGGTAGGAGGAGAGACCCAGTACTTC,CASSSRGSGVGGETQYF
TRBJ2-5,14,TRBD2,TRBV5-4,NA,TGTGCCAGCAGGAGGACTAGCGGCCAAGAGACCCAGTACTTC,CASRRTSGQETQYF
TRBJ2-5,13,NA,TRBV7-3,NA,TGTGCCAGCAGCTCAAACCGGGGGGAGACCCAGTACTTC,CASSSNRGETQYF
TRBJ2-3,16,TRBD2,TRBV4-1,NA,TGCGCCAGCAGATCGGGGCTAGCGGGCAGCACAGATACGCAGTATTTT,CASRSGLAGSTDTQYF
TRBJ1-3,15,TRBD1,TRBV27,NA,TGTGCCAGCAGTTTAACAGGGGTCTCTGGAAACACCATATATTTT,CASSLTGVSGNTIYF
TRBJ1-2,14,TRBD1,TRBV6-6,NA,TGTGCCAGCAGGTCCGGACAGGCTAACTATGGCTACACCTTC,CASRSGQANYGYTF
TRBJ2-2,17,NA,TRBV19,NA,TGTGCCAGTAGGAATCCAAGCGGGTTGGCGAACACCGGGGAGCTGTTTTTT,CASRNPSGLANTGELFF
TRBJ1-5,13,NA,TRBV6-1,NA,TGTGCCAGCAGTGAACTAGGCCCCGGGCCCCAGCATTTT,CASSELGPGPQHF
TRBJ2-5,15,TRBD1,TRBV10-3,once,TGTGCCATCAGTAAGCGGGACAGGGAGGGAGAGACCCAGTACTTC,CAISKRDREGETQYF
TRBJ2-5,13,NA,TRBV25-1,NA,TGTGCCAGCAGTGAAGTAGTTCCGGAGACCCAGTACTTC,CASSEVVPETQYF
TRBJ2-7,14,TRBD2,TRBV5-6,NA,TGTGCCAGCAGCTTAGCGGGGCCCCTCTCCGAGCAGTACTTC,CASSLAGPLSEQYF
TRBJ2-3,12,NA,TRBV10-3,NA,TGTGCCACGCGGGGCCCCACAGATACGCAGTATTTT,CATRGPTDTQYF
TRBJ2-3,15,TRBD2,TRBV18,NA,TGTGCCAGCTCGATAGCGGGAGTCGGCACAGATACGCAGTATTTT,CASSIAGVGTDTQYF
TRBJ1-1,14,TRBD1,TRBV4-3,NA,TGCGCCAGCAGCCACACAGGGGGTGGCACTGAAGCTTTCTTT,CASSHTGGGTEAFF
TRBJ2-3,16,TRBD1,TRBV7-6,NA,TGTGCCAGCAGCTTATGGGGACAGGGAAGCGCAGATACGCAGTATTTT,CASSLWGQGSADTQYF
TRBJ2-3,18,NA,TRBV7-2,NA,TGTGCCAGCAGCTTTTTCGCTGGAGGACCCGCACCCACAGATACGCAGTATTTT,CASSFFAGGPAPTDTQYF
TRBJ2-7,15,TRBD1,TRBV6-2/TRBV6-3,NA,TGTGCCAGCAGTCCCACCGGGACAGGGACCCACGAGCAGTACTTC,CASSPTGTGTHEQYF
TRBJ2-7,12,NA,TRBV29-1,NA,TGCAGCGTTGTGGCAGGGTTGCACGAGCAGTACTTC,CSVVAGLHEQYF
TRBJ2-1,12,NA,TRBV18,NA,TGTGCCAGCTCCTCGGACAGCAATGAGCAGTTCTTC,CASSSDSNEQFF
TRBJ2-7,15,NA,TRBV28,NA,TGTGCCAGCAGTTTAGGGGGCTATGTTAGGTACGAGCAGTACTTC,CASSLGGYVRYEQYF
TRBJ1-3,13,NA,TRBV15,NA,TGTGCCACCAGCATGAGTACTGGAAACACCATATATTTT,CATSMSTGNTIYF
TRBJ2-3,15,TRBD2,TRBV7-2,NA,TGTGCCAGCAGCTTAGCCGGCGGGAGTGTAGATACGCAGTATTTT,CASSLAGGSVDTQYF
TRBJ2-2,13,NA,TRBV11-3,NA,TGTGCCAGCAGCCGACATGGCGCCGGGGAGCTGTTTTTT,CASSRHGAGELFF